This T cell receptor beta chain was retrieved from a study of T cells in Graves' hyperthyroidism and ophthalmopathy. RNA transcripts gave rise to amplified TCR beta CDR3 regions. In the first-round RT-PCR of the TCR CDR3, the HTBI primer set was used. TCRdb re-called the multiplex PCR reads with MiXCR, one entry per CDR3 protein. The sample holds about 690,000 distinct CDR3 sequences, around 16% seen once. Overall study results and limits: In the blood, most expanded thyroid clonotypes above 0.001 appeared as well. Ophthalmopathy and stable hyperthyroidism were separated by a 13 V-J model.

CDR1 is LNHDA, CDR2 SQIVND, per germline (reference sequence). The CDR3 extends over 15 amino acids. Trimming took 3 bases from V and 4 from J; bases not matched to a gene: 6. Investigators excluded patients with uncontrolled infection, other autoimmune disease, pregnancy or lactation. This clonotype was seen a handful of times. Its antigen is still unknown. This chain connects TRBV19 to TRBJ1-2, with 9 bases identical to TRBD1. This receptor was taken from a man aged 45-65 years with Graves' hyperthyroidism. Sample: blood. DNA of the CDR3: TGTGCCAGTAGTATCCCGGGACAGGGAACCTATGGCTACACCTTC. It encodes CASSIPGQGTYGYTF.